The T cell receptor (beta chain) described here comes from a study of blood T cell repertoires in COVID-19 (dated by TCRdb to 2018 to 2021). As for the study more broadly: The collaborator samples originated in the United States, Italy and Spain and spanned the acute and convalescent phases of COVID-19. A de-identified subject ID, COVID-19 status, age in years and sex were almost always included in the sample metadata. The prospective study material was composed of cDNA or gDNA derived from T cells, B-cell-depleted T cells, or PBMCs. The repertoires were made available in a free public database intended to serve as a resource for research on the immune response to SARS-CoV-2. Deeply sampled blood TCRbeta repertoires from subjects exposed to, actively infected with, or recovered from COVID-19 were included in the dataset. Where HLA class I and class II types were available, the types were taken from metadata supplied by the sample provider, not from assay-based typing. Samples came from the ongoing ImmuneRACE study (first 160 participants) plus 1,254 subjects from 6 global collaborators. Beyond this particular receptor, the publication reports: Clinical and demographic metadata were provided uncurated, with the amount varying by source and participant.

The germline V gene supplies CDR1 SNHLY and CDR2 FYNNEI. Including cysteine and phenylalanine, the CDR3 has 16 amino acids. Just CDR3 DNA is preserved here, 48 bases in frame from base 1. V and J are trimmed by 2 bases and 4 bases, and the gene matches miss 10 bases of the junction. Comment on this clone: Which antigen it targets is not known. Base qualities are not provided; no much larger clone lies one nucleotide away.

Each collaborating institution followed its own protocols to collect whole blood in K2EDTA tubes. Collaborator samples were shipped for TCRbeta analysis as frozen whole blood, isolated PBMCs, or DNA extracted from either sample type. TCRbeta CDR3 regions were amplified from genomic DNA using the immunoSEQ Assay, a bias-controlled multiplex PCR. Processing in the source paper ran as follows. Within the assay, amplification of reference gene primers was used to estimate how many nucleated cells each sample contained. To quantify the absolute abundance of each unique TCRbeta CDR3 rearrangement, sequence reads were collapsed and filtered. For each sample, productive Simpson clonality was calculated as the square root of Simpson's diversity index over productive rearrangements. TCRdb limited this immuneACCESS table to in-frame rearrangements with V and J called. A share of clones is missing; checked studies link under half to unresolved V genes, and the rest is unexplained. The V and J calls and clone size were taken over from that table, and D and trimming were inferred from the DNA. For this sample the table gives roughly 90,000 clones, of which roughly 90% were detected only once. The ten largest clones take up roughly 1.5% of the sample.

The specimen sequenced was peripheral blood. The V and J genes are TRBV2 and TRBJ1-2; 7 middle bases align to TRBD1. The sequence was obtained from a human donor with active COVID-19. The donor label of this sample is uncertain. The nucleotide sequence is TGTGCCAGCAGTGAATCCGGGACAGCCAACGCCTATGGCTACACCTTC. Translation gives CASSESGTANAYGYTF.